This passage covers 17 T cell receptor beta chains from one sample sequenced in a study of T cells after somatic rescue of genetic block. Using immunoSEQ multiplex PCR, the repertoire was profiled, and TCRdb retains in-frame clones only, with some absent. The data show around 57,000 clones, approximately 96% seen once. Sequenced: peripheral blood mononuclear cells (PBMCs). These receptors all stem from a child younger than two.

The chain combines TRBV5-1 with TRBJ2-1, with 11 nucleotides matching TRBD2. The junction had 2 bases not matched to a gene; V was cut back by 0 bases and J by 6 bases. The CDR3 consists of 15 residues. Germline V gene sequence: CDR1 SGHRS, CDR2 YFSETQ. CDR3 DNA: TGCGCCAGCAGCTTGGCCGGGACTAGCGGCAATGAGCAGTTCTTC. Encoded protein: CASSLAGTSGNEQFF.

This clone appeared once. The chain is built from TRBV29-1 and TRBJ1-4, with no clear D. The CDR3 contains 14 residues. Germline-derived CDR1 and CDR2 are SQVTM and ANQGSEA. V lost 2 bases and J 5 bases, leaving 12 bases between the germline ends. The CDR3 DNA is TGCAGCGTTGAAATAGGAAGGACGAATGAAAAACTGTTTTTT. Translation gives CSVEIGRTNEKLFF.

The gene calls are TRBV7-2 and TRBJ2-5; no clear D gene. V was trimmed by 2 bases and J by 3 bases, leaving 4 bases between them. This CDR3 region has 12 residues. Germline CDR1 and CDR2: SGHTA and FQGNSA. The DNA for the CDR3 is TGTGCCAGCAGCTTAACAAAAGAGACCCAGTACTTC. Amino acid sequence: CASSLTKETQYF.

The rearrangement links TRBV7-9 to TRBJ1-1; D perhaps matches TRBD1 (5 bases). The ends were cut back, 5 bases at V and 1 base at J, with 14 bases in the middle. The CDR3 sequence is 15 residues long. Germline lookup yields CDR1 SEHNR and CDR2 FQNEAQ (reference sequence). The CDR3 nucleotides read TGTGCCAGCAGCCCCCTGACAGTACCGAACACTGAAGCTTTCTTT. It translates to CASSPLTVPNTEAFF.

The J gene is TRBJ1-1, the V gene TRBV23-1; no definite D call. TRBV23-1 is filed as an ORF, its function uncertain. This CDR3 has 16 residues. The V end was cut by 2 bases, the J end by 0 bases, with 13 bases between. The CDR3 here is CASSQIMRHLNTEAFF. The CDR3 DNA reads TGCGCCAGCAGTCAAATCATGAGACACCTGAACACTGAAGCTTTCTTT.

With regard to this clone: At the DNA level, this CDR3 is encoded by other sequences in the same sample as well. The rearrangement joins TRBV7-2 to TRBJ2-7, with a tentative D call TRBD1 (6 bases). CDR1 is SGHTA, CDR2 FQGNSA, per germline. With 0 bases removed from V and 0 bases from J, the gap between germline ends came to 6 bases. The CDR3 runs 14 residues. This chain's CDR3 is CASSLAGGSYEQYF. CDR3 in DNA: TGTGCCAGCAGCTTAGCAGGGGGCTCCTACGAGCAGTACTTC.

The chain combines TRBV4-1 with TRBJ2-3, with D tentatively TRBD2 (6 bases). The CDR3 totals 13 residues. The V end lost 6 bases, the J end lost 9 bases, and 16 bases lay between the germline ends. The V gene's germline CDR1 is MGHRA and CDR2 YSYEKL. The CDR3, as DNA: TGCGCCAGCAGTGGGGGGAGCGGAGGGACGCAGTATTTT. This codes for CASSGGSGGTQYF.

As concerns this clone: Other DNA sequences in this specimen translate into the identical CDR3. This CDR3 is CASSERVFSGNTIYF. CDR3 bases: TGTGCCAGCAGTGAACGGGTCTTCTCTGGAAACACCATATATTTT. V is TRBV6-1 and J is TRBJ1-3; D unresolved. The V gene's germline CDR1 is MNHNS and CDR2 SASEGT. V lost 2 bases to trimming and J lost 0 bases, with 8 bases between them. CDR3 size: 15 residues.

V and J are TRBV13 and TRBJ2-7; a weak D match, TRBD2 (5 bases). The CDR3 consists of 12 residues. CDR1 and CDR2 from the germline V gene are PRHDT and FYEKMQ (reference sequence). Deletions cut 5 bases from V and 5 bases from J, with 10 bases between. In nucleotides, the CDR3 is TGTGCCAGCAGCCGTACTAGGAACGAGCAGTACTTC. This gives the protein CASSRTRNEQYF.

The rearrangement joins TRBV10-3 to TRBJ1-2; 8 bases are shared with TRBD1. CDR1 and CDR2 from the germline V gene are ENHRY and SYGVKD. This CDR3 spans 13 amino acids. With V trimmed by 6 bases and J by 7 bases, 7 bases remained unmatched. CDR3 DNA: TGTGCCATCAGCCCGACAGGGGACGGTGGCTACACCTTC. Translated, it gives CAISPTGDGGYTF.

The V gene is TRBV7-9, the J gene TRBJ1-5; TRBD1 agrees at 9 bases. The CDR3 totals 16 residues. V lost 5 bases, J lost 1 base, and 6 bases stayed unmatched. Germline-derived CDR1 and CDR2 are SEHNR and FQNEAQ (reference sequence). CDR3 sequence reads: CASSRGQGTSNQPQHF. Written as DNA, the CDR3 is TGTGCCAGCAGCCGGGGACAGGGTACAAGCAATCAGCCCCAGCATTTT.

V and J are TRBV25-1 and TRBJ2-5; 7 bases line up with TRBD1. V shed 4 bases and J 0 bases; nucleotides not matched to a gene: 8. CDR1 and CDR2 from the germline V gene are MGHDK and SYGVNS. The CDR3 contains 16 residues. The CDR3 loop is CASSGPPDRDQETQYF. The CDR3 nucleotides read TGTGCCAGCAGTGGACCTCCCGACAGGGACCAAGAGACCCAGTACTTC. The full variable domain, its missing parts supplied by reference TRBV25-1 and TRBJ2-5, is EADIYQTPRYLVIGTGKKITLECSQTMGHDKMYWYQQDPGMELHLIHYSYGVNSTEKGDLSSESTVSRIRTEHFPLTLESARPSHTSQYLCASSGPPDRDQETQYFGPGTRLLVL.

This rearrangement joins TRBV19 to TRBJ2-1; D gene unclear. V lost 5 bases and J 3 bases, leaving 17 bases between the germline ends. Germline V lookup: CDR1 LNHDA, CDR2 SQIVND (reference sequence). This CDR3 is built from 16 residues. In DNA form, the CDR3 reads TGTGCCAGTAGTTTAGGCTACCCTATGATCTACAATGAGCAGTTCTTC. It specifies CASSLGYPMIYNEQFF.

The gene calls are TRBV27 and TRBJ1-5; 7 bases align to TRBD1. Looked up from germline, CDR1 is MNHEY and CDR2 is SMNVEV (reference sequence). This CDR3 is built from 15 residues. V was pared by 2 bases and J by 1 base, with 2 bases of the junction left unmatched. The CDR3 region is CASSLGRGSNQPQHF. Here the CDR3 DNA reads TGTGCCAGCAGTTTAGGCAGGGGGAGCAATCAGCCCCAGCATTTT.

CDR3 region: CASSEQEGAQPQHF. The DNA for the CDR3 is TGTGCCAGCAGTGAACAGGAGGGGGCTCAGCCCCAGCATTTT. The chain combines TRBV6-1 with TRBJ1-5; TRBD1 matches at 7 bases. The CDR3 contains 14 residues. Germline lookup yields CDR1 MNHNS and CDR2 SASEGT. With V trimmed by 2 bases and J by 6 bases, 4 bases remained unmatched.

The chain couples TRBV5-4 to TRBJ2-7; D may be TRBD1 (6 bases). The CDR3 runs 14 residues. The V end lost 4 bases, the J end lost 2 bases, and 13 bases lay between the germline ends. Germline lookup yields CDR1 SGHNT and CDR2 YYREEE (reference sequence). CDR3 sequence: CASSPLGDTYEQYF. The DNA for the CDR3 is TGTGCCAGCAGCCCCCTCGGGGACACCTACGAGCAGTACTTC.

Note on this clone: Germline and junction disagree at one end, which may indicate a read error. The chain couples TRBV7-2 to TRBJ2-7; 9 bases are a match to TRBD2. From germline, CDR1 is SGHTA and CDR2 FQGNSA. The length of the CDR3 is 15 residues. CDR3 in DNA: TGTGCCAGCAGCTTTTTCGGGACTAGCTCCCACGAGCAGTACTTC. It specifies CASSFFGTSSHEQYF.